Listed below are T cell receptor beta chains from one sample, sequenced in a study of shared clonotypes between healthy human individuals. Produced via immunoSEQ multiplex PCR; TCRdb's table is partial and in-frame only. The table lists approximately 640,000 clones, roughly 88% of them singletons. Sequenced material: memory CD8+ T cells from PBMCs. The receptors derive from a man aged 18 to 35 in good health. Some clones in this sample may be carry-over from other donors' samples. CDR3s include the opening cysteine and the closing phenylalanine or tryptophan. The D gene is left open where the match is weak. Clone size appears in some rows only: once, few, many, or a class for an expanded clone.

D gene: TRBD2; V gene: TRBV7-9; clone size: .; J gene: TRBJ2-5; CDR3 DNA: TGTGCCAGCCGAGAGCCGGGACTAGCACAAGAGACCCAGTACTTC; CDR3 protein: CASREPGLAQETQYF
D gene: .; V gene: TRBV7-9; clone size: .; J gene: TRBJ2-3; CDR3 DNA: TGTGCCAGCAACCAGGGGTCAGATACGCAGTATTTT; CDR3 protein: CASNQGSDTQYF
D gene: .; V gene: TRBV28; clone size: .; J gene: TRBJ1-2; CDR3 DNA: TGTGCCACCAAAGAGACCGGGACATCGACCGGCTACACCTTC; CDR3 protein: CATKETGTSTGYTF
D gene: .; V gene: TRBV5-1; clone size: .; J gene: TRBJ2-5; CDR3 DNA: TGCGCCAGCAGCCAAGTTCCCGGGGCGGGAGAGACCCAGTACTTC; CDR3 protein: CASSQVPGAGETQYF
D gene: .; V gene: TRBV28; clone size: .; J gene: TRBJ2-5; CDR3 DNA: TGTGCCAGCAGTCTAGGCTCGACGGGTGGGTTTGGAGAGACCCAGTACTTC; CDR3 protein: CASSLGSTGGFGETQYF
D gene: .; V gene: TRBV29-1; clone size: .; J gene: TRBJ1-1; CDR3 DNA: TGCAGCCTCTCGGGAGCAGGAAGAGCTTTCTTT; CDR3 protein: CSLSGAGRAFF
D gene: .; V gene: TRBV27; clone size: .; J gene: TRBJ1-1; CDR3 DNA: TGTGCCAGCAGTTTAGGGCAAGGAGTCACTGAAGCTTTCTTT; CDR3 protein: CASSLGQGVTEAFF
D gene: TRBD2; V gene: TRBV9; clone size: .; J gene: TRBJ2-7; CDR3 DNA: TGTGCCAGCAGCCCAGCGGGATTTAACTACGAGCAGTACTTC; CDR3 protein: CASSPAGFNYEQYF
D gene: TRBD1; V gene: TRBV28; clone size: few; J gene: TRBJ1-1; CDR3 DNA: TGTGCCAGCAGTTGGGACAGGGGATCCAACACTGAAGCTTTCTTT; CDR3 protein: CASSWDRGSNTEAFF
D gene: .; V gene: TRBV29-1; clone size: .; J gene: TRBJ2-1; CDR3 DNA: TGCAGCGTTGAGGGGGGAGGAACATCCTACAATGAGCAGTTCTTC; CDR3 protein: CSVEGGGTSYNEQFF
D gene: .; V gene: TRBV5-1; clone size: .; J gene: TRBJ1-2; CDR3 DNA: TGCGCCAGCAGCTTGGGAATGGCAGGCGAGGGGGTCGGATATGGCTACACCTTC; CDR3 protein: CASSLGMAGEGVGYGYTF
D gene: .; V gene: TRBV4-1; clone size: many; J gene: TRBJ1-2; CDR3 DNA: TGCGCCAGCAGCCAAGTCCTAAGCCAGGAGTTCACCTTC; CDR3 protein: CASSQVLSQEFTF
D gene: .; V gene: TRBV5-1; clone size: .; J gene: TRBJ2-7; CDR3 DNA: TGCGCCAGCAGCCCCTGGGCCCCCCAGGACGAGCAGTACTTC; CDR3 protein: CASSPWAPQDEQYF
D gene: .; V gene: TRBV28; clone size: .; J gene: TRBJ2-7; CDR3 DNA: TGTGCCAGCAGTTCTCCTCGGATACCCTACGAGCAGTACTTC; CDR3 protein: CASSSPRIPYEQYF
D gene: .; V gene: TRBV27; clone size: .; J gene: TRBJ2-7; CDR3 DNA: TGTGCCAGCAGTTTATCTGGAGGGGGATCTACCTACGAGCAGTACTTC; CDR3 protein: CASSLSGGGSTYEQYF
D gene: .; V gene: TRBV4-3; clone size: .; J gene: TRBJ2-4; CDR3 DNA: TGCGCCAGCAGCCAAGATGCAGGGGTTAAAAACATTCAGTACTTC; CDR3 protein: CASSQDAGVKNIQYF
D gene: TRBD2; V gene: TRBV29-1; clone size: .; J gene: TRBJ2-7; CDR3 DNA: TGCAGCGTTGTTGGGGGAGGGGACGAGCAGTACTTC; CDR3 protein: CSVVGGGDEQYF
D gene: TRBD1; V gene: TRBV7-8; clone size: .; J gene: TRBJ2-7; CDR3 DNA: TGTGCCAGCAGCCCGTGGACAGGGCCTCCCTACGAGCAGTACTTC; CDR3 protein: CASSPWTGPPYEQYF
D gene: TRBD2; V gene: TRBV7-9; clone size: few; J gene: TRBJ2-3; CDR3 DNA: TGTGCCAGCAGCCACGGGACTAGCGACACAGATACGCAGTATTTT; CDR3 protein: CASSHGTSDTDTQYF
D gene: TRBD2; V gene: TRBV27; clone size: .; J gene: TRBJ2-5; CDR3 DNA: TGTGCCAGCAGTCACCTTGGGATAGCGGGGCAAGAGACCCAGTACTTC; CDR3 protein: CASSHLGIAGQETQYF
D gene: .; V gene: TRBV19; clone size: .; J gene: TRBJ2-1; CDR3 DNA: TGTGCCAGTAGTATGTTGGGGTACGACAATGAGCAGTTCTTC; CDR3 protein: CASSMLGYDNEQFF
D gene: .; V gene: TRBV28; clone size: .; J gene: TRBJ2-7; CDR3 DNA: TGTGCCAGCAGTTTGATGATGGGCAGGGCCCTTTCCTACGAGCAGTACTTC; CDR3 protein: CASSLMMGRALSYEQYF
D gene: .; V gene: TRBV7-3; clone size: once; J gene: TRBJ2-5; CDR3 DNA: TGTGCCAGCAGCTTAACGTCCCTCCCCATGGAGACCCAGTACTTC; CDR3 protein: CASSLTSLPMETQYF
D gene: TRBD1; V gene: TRBV11-2; clone size: .; J gene: TRBJ1-2; CDR3 DNA: TGTGCCAGCAGCGTTAGACAGGGTGCCTATGGCTACACCTTC; CDR3 protein: CASSVRQGAYGYTF
D gene: .; V gene: TRBV27; clone size: .; J gene: TRBJ2-3; CDR3 DNA: TGTGCCAGCAGCCGTCTGAGCACAGATACGCAGTATTTT; CDR3 protein: CASSRLSTDTQYF
D gene: TRBD1; V gene: TRBV27; clone size: few; J gene: TRBJ2-7; CDR3 DNA: TGTGCCAGCAGTGGGACAGCCTACGAGCAGTACTTC; CDR3 protein: CASSGTAYEQYF
D gene: .; V gene: TRBV28; clone size: .; J gene: TRBJ1-3; CDR3 DNA: TGTGCCAGCAGTTTGTTCCACAGGGCTGGAAACACCATATATTTT; CDR3 protein: CASSLFHRAGNTIYF
D gene: .; V gene: TRBV11-2; clone size: .; J gene: TRBJ2-3; CDR3 DNA: TGTGCCAGCAGCTTAAGTGGCAGCTTCACAGATACGCAGTATTTT; CDR3 protein: CASSLSGSFTDTQYF
D gene: TRBD1; V gene: TRBV5-8; clone size: .; J gene: TRBJ1-5; CDR3 DNA: TGTGCCAGCAGCTGGACAGGGTCTCAGCCCCAGCATTTT; CDR3 protein: CASSWTGSQPQHF
D gene: .; V gene: TRBV5-4; clone size: .; J gene: TRBJ1-1; CDR3 DNA: TGTGCCAGCAGTCTCCGGGGGGGGAACACTGAAGCTTTCTTT; CDR3 protein: CASSLRGGNTEAFF
D gene: TRBD2; V gene: TRBV6-6; clone size: .; J gene: TRBJ2-1; CDR3 DNA: TGTGCCAGCAGGCCACTAGCGGAGGGGCTCAAGGAGCAGTTCTTC; CDR3 protein: CASRPLAEGLKEQFF
D gene: .; V gene: TRBV27; clone size: once; J gene: TRBJ2-7; CDR3 DNA: TGTGCCAGCATTGGTTACGGGCACGAGCAGTACTTC; CDR3 protein: CASIGYGHEQYF
D gene: TRBD1; V gene: TRBV9; clone size: .; J gene: TRBJ2-2; CDR3 DNA: TGTGCCAGCAGCCGACAGGGGGCCGGGGAGCTGTTTTTT; CDR3 protein: CASSRQGAGELFF
D gene: .; V gene: TRBV2; clone size: .; J gene: TRBJ1-5; CDR3 DNA: TGTGCCAGCAGTGAAGCGCTTCAAGGGCAGGGAGCCTACAATCAGCCCCAGCATTTT; CDR3 protein: CASSEALQGQGAYNQPQHF
D gene: .; V gene: TRBV29-1; clone size: .; J gene: TRBJ2-7; CDR3 DNA: TGCAGCGCCCTCGCACCCCGGGACACCAACTACGAGCAGTACTTC; CDR3 protein: CSALAPRDTNYEQYF
D gene: .; V gene: TRBV28; clone size: few; J gene: TRBJ1-5; CDR3 DNA: TGTGCCAGCAGTTTATGGCAGCCTAGCAATCAGCCCCAGCATTTT; CDR3 protein: CASSLWQPSNQPQHF
D gene: .; V gene: TRBV19; clone size: .; J gene: TRBJ1-2; CDR3 DNA: TGTGCCAGTAGGGGGGCAGTTGCTAACTATGGCTACACCTTC; CDR3 protein: CASRGAVANYGYTF
D gene: TRBD1; V gene: TRBV5-1; clone size: .; J gene: TRBJ2-1; CDR3 DNA: TGCGCCAGCAGCTTGGAGGGACAGGGGGTGAATTATGAGCAGTTCTTC; CDR3 protein: CASSLEGQGVNYEQFF
D gene: .; V gene: TRBV6-5; clone size: once; J gene: TRBJ2-2; CDR3 DNA: TGTGCCAGCAGTTACTCTACAGGGGAGGTAATCGGGGAGCTGTTTTTT; CDR3 protein: CASSYSTGEVIGELFF
D gene: TRBD2; V gene: TRBV7-8; clone size: .; J gene: TRBJ2-2; CDR3 DNA: TGTGCCAGCAGCTTATTTCGGACCTTAGCGGGAGGGGTTGGGGAGCTGTTTTTT; CDR3 protein: CASSLFRTLAGGVGELFF
D gene: .; V gene: TRBV10-2; clone size: .; J gene: TRBJ1-5; CDR3 DNA: TGCGCCAGCACGGACGCGGGCAATCAGCCCCAGCATTTT; CDR3 protein: CASTDAGNQPQHF
D gene: TRBD2; V gene: TRBV5-1; clone size: .; J gene: TRBJ2-1; CDR3 DNA: TGCGCCAGCAGCCCCCAGGTGGGTAGCGGGAGTGGCTACAATGAGCAGTTCTTC; CDR3 protein: CASSPQVGSGSGYNEQFF
D gene: .; V gene: TRBV21-1; clone size: .; J gene: TRBJ1-4; CDR3 DNA: TGTGCCAGCAGCACGAGGACAGGGGGTAATGAAAAACTGTTTTTT; CDR3 protein: CASSTRTGGNEKLFF